These 15 T cell receptor beta chains came from one sample sequenced in a study of blood T cells in healthy people across ages. The authors ran a second PCR of roughly 7 to 11 cycles using a sample-barcoded 5' primer and a J-beta primer mix. MiXCR was run by TCRdb on the 5' RACE reads, yielding one entry per CDR3 protein. The table has about 780,000 distinct CDR3 sequences, about 47% seen once. Sequenced material: blood. The origin of the receptors is a man older than 75 in good health.

This clonotype was counted a single time. V and J are TRBV10-3 and TRBJ2-5; 8 bases are shared with TRBD1. Germline trimming cut 6 bases from V and 11 bases from J; bases unmatched to any gene: 17. CDR3 size: 15 residues. CDR1 is ENHRY and CDR2 is SYGVKD in the germline V gene. CDR3 region: CAISPTGTGDYGQYF. In nucleotides, the CDR3 is TGTGCCATCAGCCCTACCGGGACAGGTGATTACGGGCAGTACTTC.

The chain links TRBV20-1 to TRBJ2-1; TRBD1 matches at 7 bases. The J call may be faulty, since TRBJ2-7 better matches the DNA end. The CDR3 totals 14 residues. Germline CDR1 reads DFQATT; CDR2 reads SNEGSKA (reference sequence). CDR3 nucleotide sequence: TGCAGTGCCTCTCGACAGGGACCCTACAATGAGCAGTACTTC. Translated: CSASRQGPYNEQYF.

V is TRBV29-1 and J is TRBJ2-7; TRBD2 matches at 15 bases. Trimming at V came to 3 bases and at J to 3 bases, leaving 3 bases not matched to a gene. The CDR3 extends over 15 amino acids. Germline lookup yields CDR1 SQVTM and CDR2 ANQGSEA. CDR3 protein: CSVEGLAGGDYEQYF. In DNA form, the CDR3 reads TGCAGCGTTGAGGGACTAGCGGGGGGAGACTACGAGCAGTACTTC.

The V call is TRBV20-1, the J call TRBJ2-1; TRBD1 matches at 7 bases. Germline-derived CDR1 and CDR2 are DFQATT and SNEGSKA (reference sequence). With V trimmed by 0 bases and J by 8 bases, 10 bases remained unmatched. The CDR3 covers 15 residues. CDR3 in amino acids: CSARDSRGPFYEQFF. For the CDR3, the DNA is TGCAGTGCTAGAGATTCGAGGGGGCCCTTCTATGAGCAGTTCTTC.

In regard to this clonotype: It may be a read error: a sequence one base away is much more abundant. The chain links TRBV27 to TRBJ1-2; 7 bases map to TRBD1. The CDR3 length is 13 residues. Germline lookup yields CDR1 MNHEY and CDR2 SMNVEV (reference sequence). The CDR3 DNA follows: TGTGCCATCAGTTTTACAGGGGCTGGCGGCTACACCTTC. It codes for CAISFTGAGGYTF.

This chain joins TRBV7-9 and TRBJ2-7, with 11 bases matching TRBD1. The CDR3 sequence is 16 residues long. Looked up from germline, CDR1 is SEHNR and CDR2 is FQNEAQ (reference sequence). The V segment lost 2 bases and the J segment 2 bases; nucleotides outside the gene matches: 5. The CDR3 reads CASSLRPGQGAYEQYF. Here the CDR3 DNA reads TGTGCCAGCAGCTTACGGCCGGGACAGGGGGCCTACGAGCAGTACTTC.

The genes are TRBV5-1 and TRBJ2-2; TRBD1 is a possible D gene (6 bases). V shed 4 bases and J shed 6 bases, with 16 bases lying between them. Germline V gene lookup returns CDR1 SGHRS and CDR2 YFSETQ. This CDR3 comprises 15 residues. CDR3 residues: CASSATGTFAGELFF. CDR3 DNA sequence: TGCGCCAGCAGCGCGACAGGAACATTCGCCGGGGAGCTGTTTTTT.

The CDR3 is CASSYFPTDRSSYEQYF. For the CDR3, the DNA is TGTGCCAGCAGTTACTTCCCGACCGATAGGAGCTCCTACGAGCAGTACTTC. V and J are TRBV6-5 and TRBJ2-7; D is unclear. The V end was cut by 1 base, the J end by 0 bases, with 16 bases between. CDR3 size: 17 residues. Looked up from germline, CDR1 is MNHEY and CDR2 is SVGAGI.

The gene calls are TRBV20-1 and TRBJ2-4, with TRBD1 as a possible D gene (5 bases). Matching the DNA end better, TRBJ2-7 makes the J call doubtful. Germline V lookup: CDR1 DFQATT, CDR2 SNEGSKA (reference sequence). The CDR3 is made up of 14 amino acids. The CDR3: CSAPTGIYSYEQYF. The CDR3 DNA sequence: TGCAGTGCTCCAACAGGTATCTATTCCTACGAGCAGTACTTC.

In its sample, this clonotype was seen many times. V gene TRBV29-1 combines with J gene TRBJ2-7, with 8 positions matching TRBD2. After removal of 7 bases from V and 1 base from J, the junction contained 9 bases not matched to a gene. The CDR3 is 14 amino acids. Germline CDR1 SQVTM, CDR2 ANQGSEA. The CDR3 here is CSAESGSGSYEQYF. Written as DNA, the CDR3 is TGCAGCGCCGAGAGCGGGAGTGGTTCCTACGAGCAGTACTTC.

This clonotype came up a few times. The chain uses TRBV7-6 and TRBJ2-1, with 10 bases identical to TRBD2. The germline gives CDR1 SGHVS, CDR2 FNYEAQ. Trimming took 3 bases from V and 5 from J; bases not matched to a gene: 7. There are 16 residues in the CDR3. CDR3: CASSFDRLAGDNEQFF. For the CDR3, the DNA is TGTGCCAGCAGCTTTGATAGGCTAGCGGGAGACAATGAGCAGTTCTTC. Drawing the rest from reference TRBV7-6 and TRBJ2-1, the complete variable domain is GAGVSQSPRYKVTKRGQDVALRCDPISGHVSLYWYRQALGQGPEFLTYFNYEAQQDKSGLPNDRFSAERPEGSISTLTIQRTEQRDSAMYRCASSFDRLAGDNEQFFGPGTRLTVL.

DNA for the CDR3: TGTGCCAGCTCCCAAAAAGGGACAGGCGGCTACACCTTC. It is translated as CASSQKGTGGYTF. The V call is TRBV6-1, the J call TRBJ1-2; 8 bases are a match to TRBD1. The CDR3 covers 13 residues. The junction had 10 bases not matched to a gene; V was cut back by 8 bases and J by 8 bases. The V gene's germline CDR1 is MNHNS and CDR2 SASEGT.

The chain employs TRBV6-2 or TRBV6-3 and TRBJ2-1; 7 bases agree with TRBD2. Germline CDR1 is MNHEY and CDR2 is SVGEGT. This CDR3 has 15 amino acids. J lost 0 bases, V lost 6 bases, and 5 bases had no gene match. Here the CDR3 DNA reads TGTGCCAGCAGCCAAAGCGGGACCTCCTACAATGAGCAGTTCTTC. Translating gives CASSQSGTSYNEQFF.

This clonotype was seen many times. The J gene is TRBJ2-3, the V gene TRBV24-1, with TRBD2 as a possible D gene (6 bases). V lost 3 bases and J lost 6, with 18 bases in between. CDR1 KGHDR and CDR2 SFDVKD come from the germline V gene. This CDR3 region has 16 residues. CDR3 loop: CATSDVRGNPGDTQYF. In DNA form, the CDR3 reads TGTGCCACCAGTGATGTACGGGGGAACCCCGGGGATACGCAGTATTTT.

A word on this clonotype: A much larger clone is a single base away; this may be a read error. The chain links TRBV28 to TRBJ1-4; D uncertain. Germline V lookup: CDR1 MDHEN, CDR2 SYDVKM. The CDR3 has 14 amino acids. CDR3 loop: CASSLFSTNVKLFF. Written as DNA, the CDR3 is TGTGCCAGCAGTTTATTTAGCACTAATGTAAAACTGTTTTTT.